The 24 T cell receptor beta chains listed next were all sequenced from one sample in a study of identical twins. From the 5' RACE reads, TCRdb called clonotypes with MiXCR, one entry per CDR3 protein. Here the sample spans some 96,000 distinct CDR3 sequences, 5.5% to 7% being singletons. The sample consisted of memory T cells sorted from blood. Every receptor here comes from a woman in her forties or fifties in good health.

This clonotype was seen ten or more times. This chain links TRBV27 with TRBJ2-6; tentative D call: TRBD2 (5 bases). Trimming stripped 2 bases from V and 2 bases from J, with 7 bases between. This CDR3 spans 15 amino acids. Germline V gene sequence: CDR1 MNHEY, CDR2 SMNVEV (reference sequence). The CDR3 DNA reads TGTGCCAGCAGTTTAGAGGGAGCTGGGGCCAACGTCCTGACTTTC. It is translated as CASSLEGAGANVLTF.

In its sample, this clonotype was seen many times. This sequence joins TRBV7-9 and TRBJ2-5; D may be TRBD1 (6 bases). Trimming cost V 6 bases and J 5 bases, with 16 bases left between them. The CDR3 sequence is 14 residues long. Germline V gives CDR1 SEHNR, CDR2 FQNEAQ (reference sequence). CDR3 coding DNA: TGTGCCAGCAGTGAACAGGGTTTTGGGGAGACCCAGTACTTC. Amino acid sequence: CASSEQGFGETQYF.

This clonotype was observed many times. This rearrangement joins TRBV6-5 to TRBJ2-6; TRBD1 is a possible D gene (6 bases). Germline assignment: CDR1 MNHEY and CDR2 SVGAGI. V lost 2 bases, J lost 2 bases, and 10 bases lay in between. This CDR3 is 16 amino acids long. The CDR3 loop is CASSYRRGTGANVLTF. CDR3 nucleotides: TGTGCCAGCAGTTACCGAAGGGGGACTGGGGCCAACGTCCTGACTTTC.

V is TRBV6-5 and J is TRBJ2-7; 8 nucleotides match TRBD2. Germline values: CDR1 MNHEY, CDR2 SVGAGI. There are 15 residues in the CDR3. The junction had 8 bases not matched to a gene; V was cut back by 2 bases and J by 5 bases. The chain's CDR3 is CASSYLPGRANEQYF. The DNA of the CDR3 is TGTGCCAGCAGTTACCTTCCCGGGAGGGCCAACGAGCAGTACTTC.

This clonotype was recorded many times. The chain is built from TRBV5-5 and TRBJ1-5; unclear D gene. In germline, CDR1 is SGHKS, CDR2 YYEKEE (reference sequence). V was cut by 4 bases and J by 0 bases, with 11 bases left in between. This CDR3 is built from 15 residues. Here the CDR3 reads CASSVGRNSNQPQHF. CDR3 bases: TGTGCCAGCAGCGTCGGACGGAATAGCAATCAGCCCCAGCATTTT. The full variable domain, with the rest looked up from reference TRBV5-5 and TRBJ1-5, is DAGVTQSPTHLIKTRGQQVTLRCSPISGHKSVSWYQQVLGQGPQFIFQYYEKEERGRGNFPDRFSARQFPNYSSELNVNALLLGDSALYLCASSVGRNSNQPQHFGDGTRLSIL.

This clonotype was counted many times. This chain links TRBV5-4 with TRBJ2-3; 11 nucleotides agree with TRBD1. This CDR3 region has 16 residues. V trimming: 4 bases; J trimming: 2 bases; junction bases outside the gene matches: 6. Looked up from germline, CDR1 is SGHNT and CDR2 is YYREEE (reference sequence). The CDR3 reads CASSPGQGVFTDTQYF. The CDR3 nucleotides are TGTGCCAGCAGCCCGGGACAGGGGGTCTTCACAGATACGCAGTATTTT.

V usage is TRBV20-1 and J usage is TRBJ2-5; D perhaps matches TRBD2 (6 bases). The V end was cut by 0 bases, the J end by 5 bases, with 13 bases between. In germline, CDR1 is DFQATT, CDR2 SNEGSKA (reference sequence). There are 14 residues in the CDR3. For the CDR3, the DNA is TGCAGTGCTAGAGATCGACTAGTTGATGAGACCCAGTACTTC. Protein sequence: CSARDRLVDETQYF.

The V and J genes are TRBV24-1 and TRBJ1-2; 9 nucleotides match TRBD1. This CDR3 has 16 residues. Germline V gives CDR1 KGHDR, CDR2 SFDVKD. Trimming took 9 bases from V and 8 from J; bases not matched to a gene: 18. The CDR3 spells CATSAASSTGGYGYTF. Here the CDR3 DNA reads TGTGCCACCTCCGCGGCTTCCTCGACAGGGGGTTACGGCTACACCTTC.

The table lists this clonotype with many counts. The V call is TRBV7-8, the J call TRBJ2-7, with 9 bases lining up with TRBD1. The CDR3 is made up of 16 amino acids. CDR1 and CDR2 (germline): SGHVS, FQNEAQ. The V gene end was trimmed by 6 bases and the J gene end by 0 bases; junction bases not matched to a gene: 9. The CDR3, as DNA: TGTGCCAGCAGATCCTCGCTGGGACAGGGCTCCTACGAGCAGTACTTC. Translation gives CASRSSLGQGSYEQYF.

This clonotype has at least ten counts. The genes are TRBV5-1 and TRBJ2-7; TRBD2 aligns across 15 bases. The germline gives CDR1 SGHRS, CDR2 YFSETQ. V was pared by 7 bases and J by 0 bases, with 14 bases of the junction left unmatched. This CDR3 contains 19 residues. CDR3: CASSANSGLAGGGSYEQYF. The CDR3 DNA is TGCGCCAGCTCTGCTAATTCGGGACTAGCGGGAGGAGGCTCCTACGAGCAGTACTTC.

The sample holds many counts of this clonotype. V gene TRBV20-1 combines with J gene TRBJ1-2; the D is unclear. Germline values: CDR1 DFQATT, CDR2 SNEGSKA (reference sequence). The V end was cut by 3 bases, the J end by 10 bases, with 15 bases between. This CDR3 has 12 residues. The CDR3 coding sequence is TGCAGTGCTAGTTTGCACGAGGCACTCTACACCTTC. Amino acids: CSASLHEALYTF.

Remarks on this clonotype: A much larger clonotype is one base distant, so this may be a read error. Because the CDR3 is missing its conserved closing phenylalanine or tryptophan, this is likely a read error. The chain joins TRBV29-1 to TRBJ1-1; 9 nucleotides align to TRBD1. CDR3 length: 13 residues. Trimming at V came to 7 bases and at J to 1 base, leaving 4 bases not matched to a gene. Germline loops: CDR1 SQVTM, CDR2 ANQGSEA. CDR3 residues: CSAGTGRNTEAFL. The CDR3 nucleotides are TGCAGCGCAGGGACAGGGAGGAACACTGAAGCTTTCTTA.

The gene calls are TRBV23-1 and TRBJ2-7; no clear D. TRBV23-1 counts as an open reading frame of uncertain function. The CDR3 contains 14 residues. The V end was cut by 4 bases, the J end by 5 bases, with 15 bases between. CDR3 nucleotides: TGCGCCAGCAGTCTAGTTCCCCTCGTTGACGAGCAGTACTTC. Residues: CASSLVPLVDEQYF.

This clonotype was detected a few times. Here the CDR3 reads CALGQATAGATGELFF. The CDR3 region has the DNA TGCGCTCTCGGCCAAGCTACAGCGGGAGCCACCGGGGAGCTGTTTTTT. The rearrangement uses TRBV4-1 and TRBJ2-2; 8 nucleotides align to TRBD2. Germline assignment: CDR1 MGHRA and CDR2 YSYEKL. This CDR3 contains 16 residues.

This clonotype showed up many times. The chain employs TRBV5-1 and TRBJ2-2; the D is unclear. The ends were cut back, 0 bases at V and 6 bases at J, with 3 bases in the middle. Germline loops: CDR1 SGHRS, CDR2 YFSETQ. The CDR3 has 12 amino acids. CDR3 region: CASSLGAGELFF. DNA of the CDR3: TGCGCCAGCAGCTTGGGGGCCGGGGAGCTGTTTTTT.

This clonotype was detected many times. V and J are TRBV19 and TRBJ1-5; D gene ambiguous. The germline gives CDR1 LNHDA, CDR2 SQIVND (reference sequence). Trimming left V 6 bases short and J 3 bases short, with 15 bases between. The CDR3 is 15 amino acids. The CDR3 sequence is CASRSTLAANQPQHF. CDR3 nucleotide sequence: TGTGCCAGTAGATCTACTTTGGCGGCCAATCAGCCCCAGCATTTT.

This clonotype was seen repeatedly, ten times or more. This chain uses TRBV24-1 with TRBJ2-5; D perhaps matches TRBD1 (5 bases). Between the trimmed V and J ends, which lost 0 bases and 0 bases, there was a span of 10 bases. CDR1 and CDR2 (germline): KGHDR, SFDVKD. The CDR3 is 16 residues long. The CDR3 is CATSDLAGKDQETQYF. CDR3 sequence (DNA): TGTGCCACCAGTGATTTGGCAGGGAAAGACCAAGAGACCCAGTACTTC.

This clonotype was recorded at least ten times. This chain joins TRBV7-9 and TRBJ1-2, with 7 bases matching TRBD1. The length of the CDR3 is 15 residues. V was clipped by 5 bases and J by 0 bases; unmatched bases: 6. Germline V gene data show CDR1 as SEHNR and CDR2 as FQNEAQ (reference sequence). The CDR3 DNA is TGTGCCAGCAGCCCCAGGACAGGAGCTAACTATGGCTACACCTTC. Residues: CASSPRTGANYGYTF.

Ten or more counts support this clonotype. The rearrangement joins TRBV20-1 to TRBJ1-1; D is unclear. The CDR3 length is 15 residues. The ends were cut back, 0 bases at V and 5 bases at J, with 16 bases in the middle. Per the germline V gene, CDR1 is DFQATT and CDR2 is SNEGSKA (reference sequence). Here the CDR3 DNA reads TGCAGTGCTAGAGATTATTCGGACTTTGGTACTGAAGCTTTCTTT. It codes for CSARDYSDFGTEAFF.

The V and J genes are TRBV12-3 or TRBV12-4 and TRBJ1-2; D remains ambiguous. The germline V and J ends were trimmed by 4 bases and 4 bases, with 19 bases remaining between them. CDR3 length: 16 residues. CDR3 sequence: CASSYLPRVHLYGYTF. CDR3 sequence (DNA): TGTGCCAGCAGTTACCTCCCGCGGGTTCATCTCTATGGCTACACCTTC.

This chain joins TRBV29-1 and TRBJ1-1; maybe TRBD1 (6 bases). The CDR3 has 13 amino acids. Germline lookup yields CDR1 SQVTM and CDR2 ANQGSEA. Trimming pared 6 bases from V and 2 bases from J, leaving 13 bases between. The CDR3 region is CSVLTGLNTEAFF. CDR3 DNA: TGCAGCGTCCTGACAGGACTAAACACTGAAGCTTTCTTT.

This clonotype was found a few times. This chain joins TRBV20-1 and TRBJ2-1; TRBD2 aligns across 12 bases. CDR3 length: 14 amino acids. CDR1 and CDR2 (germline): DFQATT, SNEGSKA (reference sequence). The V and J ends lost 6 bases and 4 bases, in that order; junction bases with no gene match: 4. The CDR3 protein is CSARTSGDYNEQFF. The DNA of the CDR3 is TGCAGTGCCCGGACTAGCGGGGATTACAATGAGCAGTTCTTC.

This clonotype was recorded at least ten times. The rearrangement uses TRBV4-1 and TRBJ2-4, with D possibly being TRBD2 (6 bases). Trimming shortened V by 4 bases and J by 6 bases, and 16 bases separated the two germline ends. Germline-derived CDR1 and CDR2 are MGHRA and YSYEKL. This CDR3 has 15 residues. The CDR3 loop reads CASSLRDSTINIQYF. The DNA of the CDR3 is TGCGCCAGCAGCCTTAGGGACTCAACGATAAACATTCAGTACTTC.

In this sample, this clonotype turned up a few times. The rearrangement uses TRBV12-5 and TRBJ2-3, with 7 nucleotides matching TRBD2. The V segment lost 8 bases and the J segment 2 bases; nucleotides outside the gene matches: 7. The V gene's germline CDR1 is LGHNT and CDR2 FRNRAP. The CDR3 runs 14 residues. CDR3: CASRPGGLTDTQYF. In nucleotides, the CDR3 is TGTGCTAGTCGCCCGGGAGGACTCACAGATACGCAGTATTTT.